Here is one T cell receptor (beta chain) with its context. Its specific antigen is unknown. It has no much larger one-base neighbor in the sample; base qualities were not kept. Using the deep immunoSEQ assay, TCR CDR3 regions were amplified from genomic DNA by multiplex PCR. Extracted genomic DNA from each cell subset was spread evenly across all wells of several immunoSEQ 96-well plates, with each plate serving as a replicate. For sorted subsets, 200 to 250 ng genomic DNA, equal to tens of thousands of T cell genomes, was loaded into each replicate PCR. Purified libraries were measured with a Qubit 3.0 fluorometer, size-checked on a Bioanalyzer 2100, and measured again with the KAPA Library Quantification kit. Each immunoSEQ 96-well plate was sequenced on its own single-read 150-cycle Illumina NextSeq 550 flow cell. On the study's bioinformatics: The immunoSEQ output contained only junctional sequences without quality scores, so filtering could not match that applied to full-length reads. Sequences were annotated with PyIR, a Python wrapper for IgBLAST v1.9, using IMGT germline references to assign V/J genes and CDR3. Any read was removed if the V/J assignment was weak (E-value above 1e-6), the CDR3 was missing, or the read contained stop codons, out-of-frame junctions, or ambiguous translated residues. V3J clonotypes were defined by identical inferred V gene, J gene, and CDR3 amino acid sequence. To compute the percentage overlap between repertoires, the number of shared unique clonotypes was divided by the size of the smaller repertoire. Repertoire richness was assessed with RTK rarefaction, the Chao1 estimator, and Recon v2.1 estimates of unobserved clonotypes. Generation probabilities for all TCRbeta clonotypes obtained by the gDNA method from a few donors were computed using OLGA. TCRdb stores this immuneACCESS table with in-frame sequences only. Part of the clones is absent; in the studies checked, under half of the shortfall reflects unresolved V genes, and no reason is known for the rest. V and J calls and clone size come straight from that table; D and trimming were deduced from the DNA. The sample yields fewer than 1.6 million clones; around 98.5% were counted once. Under 0.45% of the sample belongs to the ten largest clones.

The sample is drawn from a study of shared clonotypes between healthy human individuals (dated by TCRdb to the early 2020s). At the level of the whole study: Three men and two women, aged 18 to 49 years, made up the cohort. For each donor, three plates each were used for CD4 naive and CD4 memory, two plates were used for CD8 naive, and one plate was used for CD8 memory. The study deeply sequenced blood TCR repertoires of five healthy adults to estimate repertoire size and the extent of clonotype sharing between individuals. Each donor's leukapheresis produced roughly between roughly 0.85 and 9.5 billion PBMCs. To increase sequencing depth and limit assay-specific biases, TCR repertoire library preparation and sequencing were carried out by different laboratories using diverse techniques.

The full study reports these points: Only blood was sampled, and tissue TCR repertoires likely differ from those in blood. Compared with non-shared clonotypes, the clonotypes found in all four sorted-subset donors had higher generation probabilities. Estimated clonotype richness was generally larger for naive than for memory subsets. Because the study included a small number of donors, the genetic and exposure-history diversity represented was limited. Pairwise subsampling indicated that sequencing depth was expected to affect the degree of clonotype sharing among donors. Incomplete sequencing was indicated by rarefaction of sorted-subset datasets, despite the large sequencing depth. Sharing across several donors was observed for approximately 5% of naive CD4, 3% to 3.5% of naive CD8, 2% to 2.5% of memory CD4, and around 0.44% of memory CD8 clonotypes.

The donors were healthy, HIV-negative adults with no recently reported acute infections or vaccinations. Every donor was a Caucasian adult residing in Nashville, Tennessee, USA. Magnetic negative selection was used to enrich CD4+ T cells, after which naive cells were positively selected on CD45RA and the negative fraction became the memory subset. After blood collection by leukapheresis, PBMCs were isolated using Ficoll-Histopaque density gradient centrifugation and then cryopreserved in the vapor phase of liquid nitrogen. Purity and quantity of every magnetically sorted T cell population were checked by analytical flow cytometry. Genomic DNA was isolated from every sorted fraction and measured by UV absorbance on a Nanodrop 2000c. The receptor was isolated from a man aged 25-45 years in good health. Sequenced input: naive CD4+ T cells sorted from blood. In light of the paper, this sample's cell subset or site label describes: CD45RA+ positively selected.

The nucleotide sequence reads as follows: TGTGCCAGCAGCTTAGCTCCAGGGGAGAACACTGAAGCTTTCTTT. It codes for CASSLAPGENTEAFF. The sequence links TRBV7-9 to TRBJ1-1; the D segment could be TRBD1, given 6 matching bases. From its cysteine to its phenylalanine, the CDR3 spans 15 amino acids. Just the 45-base CDR3 DNA is kept, in frame starting at base 1. Trimming costs V 0 bases and J 1 base, and their ends lie 9 bases apart. From the germline V gene (reference sequence), CDR1 is SEHNR and CDR2 is FQNEAQ.